The rows below give T cell receptor beta chains drawn from one sample of a study of blood T cell repertoires in COVID-19. Assay used: immunoSEQ multiplex PCR; TCRdb lists only in-frame clones, some missing. The sample contains roughly 400,000 clones, around nine tenths of which appear only once. The sample comprised PBMCs or T cells enriched from blood (not recorded which). Receptors originate from a young woman who had been exposed to COVID-19. Both conserved end residues are part of each CDR3. Fields, in order: V gene, J gene, D gene, CDR3 length, CDR3 protein, CDR3 DNA. The D gene is left open where the match is weak.

V gene: TRBV30; J gene: TRBJ1-1; D gene: -; CDR3 length: 13; CDR3 protein: CAWSQGPRGEAFF; CDR3 DNA: TGTGCCTGGAGCCAGGGGCCTAGGGGTGAAGCTTTCTTT
V gene: TRBV4-3; J gene: TRBJ2-6; D gene: TRBD1; CDR3 length: 18; CDR3 protein: CASSPRGRGLSGANVLTF; CDR3 DNA: TGCGCCAGCAGCCCAAGGGGCAGGGGGCTATCCGGGGCCAACGTCCTGACTTTC
V gene: TRBV25-1; J gene: TRBJ1-1; D gene: TRBD1; CDR3 length: 15; CDR3 protein: CASSDTQTGGTEAFF; CDR3 DNA: TGTGCCAGCAGTGACACTCAGACAGGGGGAACTGAAGCTTTCTTT
V gene: TRBV18; J gene: TRBJ1-2; D gene: -; CDR3 length: 13; CDR3 protein: CASSPGGDYGYTF; CDR3 DNA: TGTGCCAGCTCACCGGGAGGTGACTATGGCTACACCTTC
V gene: TRBV28; J gene: TRBJ2-2; D gene: TRBD1; CDR3 length: 15; CDR3 protein: CASSLADRVPGELFF; CDR3 DNA: TGTGCCAGCAGTTTAGCGGACAGGGTACCCGGGGAGCTGTTTTTT
V gene: TRBV6-5; J gene: TRBJ1-4; D gene: -; CDR3 length: 15; CDR3 protein: CASDPQGGRSEKLFF; CDR3 DNA: TGTGCCAGCGACCCCCAGGGAGGGAGAAGTGAAAAACTGTTTTTT
V gene: TRBV5-4; J gene: TRBJ2-7; D gene: -; CDR3 length: 12; CDR3 protein: CASSLDFGEQYF; CDR3 DNA: TGTGCCAGCAGCTTGGATTTCGGCGAGCAGTACTTC
V gene: TRBV20-1; J gene: TRBJ2-1; D gene: -; CDR3 length: 13; CDR3 protein: CSASDNRVGEQFF; CDR3 DNA: TGCAGTGCTAGTGATAACAGGGTAGGTGAGCAGTTCTTC
V gene: TRBV19; J gene: TRBJ1-3; D gene: -; CDR3 length: 15; CDR3 protein: CASSSHTGIGNTIYF; CDR3 DNA: TGTGCCAGTAGTTCCCACACAGGGATTGGAAACACCATATATTTT
V gene: TRBV11-2; J gene: TRBJ1-2; D gene: -; CDR3 length: 16; CDR3 protein: CASSYTGQPDNYGYTF; CDR3 DNA: TGTGCCAGCAGCTACACCGGACAGCCAGATAACTATGGCTACACCTTC
V gene: TRBV19; J gene: TRBJ2-2; D gene: -; CDR3 length: 14; CDR3 protein: CASSIYGYTGELFF; CDR3 DNA: TGTGCCAGTAGTATTTACGGGTACACCGGGGAGCTGTTTTTT